This T cell receptor beta chain appears in the sequencing data of a study of Graves' ophthalmopathy and Graves' hyperthyroidism. Study conclusions and caveats: Using a 13-signature model, the authors split ophthalmopathy from stable hyperthyroidism, with roughly 90% sensitivity and 81.08% specificity.

Regarding this clonotype: The antigen is not known. The germline gene is not matched at one end of the junction; a read error may be the cause.

This CDR3 has 14 residues. Germline V CDR1 and CDR2: SEHNR, FQNEAQ (reference sequence). The sequenced template was RNA, covering the TCR beta CDR3 region. In the first round, RT-PCR was carried out with HTBI primers, and a multiplex PCR formed the second round. TCRdb itself ran the multiplex PCR reads through MiXCR, one entry per CDR3 protein. The sample records over 500,000 distinct CDR3 sequences, approximately 21% being singletons. Exclusion covered patients with other autoimmune diseases or uncontrolled infections (as well as pregnancy or lactation). PBMCs were isolated by Ficoll-Paque density gradient centrifugation, using approximately 11 ml of fresh peripheral blood as the starting material.

The chain has TRBV7-9 and TRBJ1-1; D is unclear. Sequenced input: peripheral blood. The receptor was derived from a woman younger than 30 with stable Graves' hyperthyroidism. Some clones in this sample may be carry-over from other donors' samples. The CDR3 sequence: CAGSLGSGNTEAFF. The CDR3 DNA reads as TGTGCCGGCAGCTTAGGTAGTGGGAACACTGAAGCTTTCTTT.